This T cell receptor beta chain is from a study of shared clonotypes between healthy human individuals. General study findings and limits: Genetic and exposure-history diversity was limited by the few donors.

With respect to this clone: What it binds is not known.

The length of the CDR3 is 13 residues. The germline V and J ends were trimmed by 2 bases and 0 bases, with 4 bases remaining between them. Germline V lookup: CDR1 SGHTA, CDR2 FQGNSA. Unsorted material relied on approximately 90 million PBMCs as the source of genomic DNA. Profiling relied on immunoSEQ multiplex PCR, and the TCRdb table lists in-frame clones only, not all of them. The sample shows 450,000 to 500,000 clones, less than 80% of them seen only once. The sequenced material came from PBMCs. The origin of this receptor is a middle-aged woman in good health. Some clones in this sample may be carry-over from other donors' samples. The gene calls are TRBV7-2 and TRBJ1-1, with D unresolved. CDR3 protein: CASSLMLNTEAFF. The CDR3 DNA reads as TGTGCCAGCAGCTTAATGTTGAACACTGAAGCTTTCTTT.